The 21 T cell receptor beta chains below were found in one sample sequenced in a study of somatic mutations in cytotoxic T cells in rheumatoid arthritis. Clones were read by immunoSEQ multiplex PCR, and TCRdb kept only the in-frame ones, dropping some. The sample holds 15,000 to 20,000 clones, over 65% seen once. Sequences were obtained from CD8+ T cells sorted from blood. Receptor source: an adult with rheumatoid arthritis.

The chain has TRBV11-2 and TRBJ2-7; unclear D gene. This CDR3 spans 14 amino acids. Germline CDR1 and CDR2: SGHAT and FQNNGV. V lost 0 bases, J lost 3 bases, and 9 bases lay in between. The CDR3 region has the DNA TGTGCCAGCAGCTTAGATACGGGTTTCTACGAGCAGTACTTC. Translation gives CASSLDTGFYEQYF.

The chain combines TRBV5-1 with TRBJ2-5; a weak D match, TRBD2 (6 bases). The ends were cut back, 2 bases at V and 3 bases at J, with 14 bases in the middle. CDR3 length equals 15 residues. Germline assignment: CDR1 SGHRS and CDR2 YFSETQ. CDR3 in amino acids: CASSFGGIGKETQYF. The CDR3 DNA reads as TGCGCCAGCAGCTTCGGCGGGATTGGGAAAGAGACCCAGTACTTC.

The genes are TRBV6-1 and TRBJ2-3, with no clear D. The CDR3 loop spans 14 amino acids. V was trimmed by 6 bases and J by 2 bases, leaving 12 bases between them. Germline assignment: CDR1 MNHNS and CDR2 SASEGT. CDR3 DNA: TGTGCCAGCAGGAAGGTAATCTCCACAGATACGCAGTATTTT. This codes for CASRKVISTDTQYF.

The J gene is TRBJ2-5, the V gene TRBV6-5; D is ambiguous. Germline V gene lookup returns CDR1 MNHEY and CDR2 SVGAGI. V was cut by 2 bases and J by 5 bases, with 6 bases left in between. CDR3 length equals 12 residues. This CDR3 is CASSYVGETQYF. The CDR3 DNA is TGTGCCAGCAGTTACGTCGGGGAGACCCAGTACTTC.

The CDR3 spells CASSQRQGGYNEQFF. DNA of the CDR3: TGCGCCAGCAGCCAGCGACAGGGGGGCTACAATGAGCAGTTCTTC. The chain uses TRBV4-1 and TRBJ2-1; TRBD1 matches 9 bases. V lost 3 bases and J lost 3; bases outside the gene matches: 3. Per germline, CDR1 MGHRA and CDR2 YSYEKL. This CDR3 has 15 residues.

This chain links TRBV6-4 with TRBJ2-1, with 8 positions matching TRBD1. The CDR3 spans 13 residues. J lost 7 bases, V lost 6 bases, and 5 bases had no gene match. Germline values: CDR1 MRHNA, CDR2 SNTAGT. CDR3 nucleotide sequence: TGTGCCAGCAGCATGACAGGGGCGAATGAGCAGTTCTTC. The encoded protein is CASSMTGANEQFF.

About this clone itself: At one boundary the junction diverges from the germline segment, which might be a read error. The chain employs TRBV30 and TRBJ1-5; possibly TRBD1 for D (6 bases). The CDR3 runs to 11 residues. Germline assignment: CDR1 GTSNPN and CDR2 SVGIG (reference sequence). CDR3 region: CAWSVGGEPNF. CDR3 DNA sequence: TGTGCCTGGAGTGTGGGGGGCGAGCCGAATTTT.

This clone was observed a single time. The V and J genes are TRBV5-1 and TRBJ2-7, with a tentative D call TRBD2 (7 bases). This CDR3 spans 13 amino acids. With 4 bases removed from V and 6 bases from J, the gap between germline ends came to 14 bases. Germline V gene sequence: CDR1 SGHRS, CDR2 YFSETQ. For the CDR3, the DNA is TGCGCCAGCAGCCCCTGGGGGGGGCTCGAGCAGTACTTC. Translated, it gives CASSPWGGLEQYF. The variable domain in full, with the rest retrieved from reference TRBV5-1 and TRBJ2-7, is KAGVTQTPRYLIKTRGQQVTLSCSPISGHRSVSWYQQTPGQGLQFLFEYFSETQRNKGNFPGRFSGRQFSNSRSEMNVSTLELGDSALYLCASSPWGGLEQYFGPGTRLTVT.

The rearrangement uses TRBV7-6 and TRBJ1-1; TRBD1 might be the D (6 bases). Per germline, CDR1 SGHVS and CDR2 FNYEAQ. The V gene lost 0 bases and the J gene lost 5 bases, with 10 bases spanning the gap. The CDR3 is 14 residues long. The CDR3 spells CASSLAGAGTEAFF. CDR3 nucleotide sequence: TGTGCCAGCAGCTTAGCGGGGGCAGGAACTGAAGCTTTCTTT.

In its sample, this clone is medium-sized. This rearrangement joins TRBV9 to TRBJ1-4; a weak D match, TRBD1 (5 bases). Germline lookup yields CDR1 SGDLS and CDR2 YYNGEE. V shed 0 bases and J shed 8 bases, with 14 bases lying between them. The CDR3 extends over 15 amino acids. CDR3 loop: CASSVGGLFGEKLFF. DNA for the CDR3: TGTGCCAGCAGCGTAGGGGGCCTATTCGGGGAAAAACTGTTTTTT.

This clone is deemed medium-sized. This chain connects TRBV27 to TRBJ1-2; 7 bases match TRBD1. Trimming at V came to 8 bases and at J to 1 base, leaving 13 bases not matched to a gene. Looked up from germline, CDR1 is MNHEY and CDR2 is SMNVEV (reference sequence). The CDR3 is 16 amino acids. The CDR3 is CASATRPGQSNYGYTF. The CDR3 DNA reads as TGTGCCAGCGCCACCCGACCGGGACAGAGTAACTATGGCTACACCTTC.

This chain joins TRBV2 and TRBJ2-7; unclear D gene. The CDR3 is 11 amino acids. Per the germline V gene, CDR1 is SNHLY and CDR2 is FYNNEI. Trimming pared 4 bases from V and 6 bases from J, leaving 7 bases between. CDR3: CASSAGSEQYF. The CDR3 DNA is TGTGCCAGCAGTGCAGGAAGCGAGCAGTACTTC.

This clone was detected only a few times. The chain has TRBV7-9 and TRBJ2-1; possible D gene TRBD1, 5 bases. Deletions cut 8 bases from V and 8 bases from J, with 16 bases between. This CDR3 is 13 amino acids long. In germline, CDR1 is SEHNR, CDR2 FQNEAQ (reference sequence). CDR3 region: CASRTTGVDEQFF. CDR3 coding DNA: TGTGCCAGCCGAACTACAGGAGTCGATGAGCAGTTCTTC.

The V and J genes are TRBV29-1 and TRBJ1-1; D unclear. This CDR3 region has 12 residues. The V gene's germline CDR1 is SQVTM and CDR2 ANQGSEA. V was pared by 4 bases and J by 6 bases, with 12 bases between. This CDR3 reads CSVAGIRAEAFF. The CDR3 nucleotides read TGCAGCGTTGCAGGAATTAGAGCTGAAGCTTTCTTT.

V is TRBV25-1 and J is TRBJ1-1; D is uncertain. V was clipped by 3 bases and J by 0 bases, with 17 bases between them. The CDR3 length is 17 residues. The germline gives CDR1 MGHDK, CDR2 SYGVNS. The DNA of the CDR3 is TGTGCCAGCAGTGACACAGACAACTGGGGAATGAACACTGAAGCTTTCTTT. Encoded protein: CASSDTDNWGMNTEAFF.

This clone was observed a handful of times. The chain is built from TRBV19 and TRBJ1-5, with D possibly being TRBD1 (6 bases). Looked up from germline, CDR1 is LNHDA and CDR2 is SQIVND (reference sequence). V lost 2 bases and J 12 bases, leaving 8 bases between the germline ends. This CDR3 contains 11 residues. This chain's CDR3 is CASSIKGDQHF. In DNA form, the CDR3 reads TGTGCCAGTAGTATAAAGGGGGACCAGCATTTT.

V and J are TRBV2 and TRBJ1-4, with D perhaps matching TRBD1 (5 bases). This CDR3 is built from 17 residues. Germline CDR1 and CDR2: SNHLY and FYNNEI. V lost 7 bases and J lost 7, with 25 bases in between. The CDR3 loop reads CASTPGDRDYGVEKLFF. CDR3 DNA sequence: TGTGCCAGCACCCCCGGGGACCGGGACTACGGGGTTGAAAAACTGTTTTTT.

The rearrangement links TRBV7-3 to TRBJ2-1, with D perhaps assigned TRBD1 or TRBD2 (5 bases each). The V and J ends lost 5 bases and 0 bases respectively, with 20 bases between them. The CDR3 loop spans 18 amino acids. From germline, CDR1 is SGHTA and CDR2 FQGTGA. CDR3 in amino acids: CASSRDEPFLSSYNEQFF. In nucleotides, the CDR3 is TGTGCCAGCAGCCGGGACGAACCTTTTTTAAGCTCCTACAATGAGCAGTTCTTC.

The chain employs TRBV6-1 and TRBJ1-5; TRBD1 agrees at 7 bases. J lost 1 base, V lost 5 bases, and 5 bases had no gene match. CDR3 length: 15 residues. Looked up from germline, CDR1 is MNHNS and CDR2 is SASEGT. CDR3 coding DNA: TGTGCCAGCAGTTTATACAGGGGAAGCAATCAGCCCCAGCATTTT. Translation: CASSLYRGSNQPQHF.

The chain recombines TRBV9 with TRBJ1-2; D may be TRBD1 (6 bases). V was cut by 0 bases and J by 8 bases, with 17 bases left in between. CDR1 is SGDLS and CDR2 is YYNGEE in the germline V gene. CDR3 length: 15 amino acids. Here the CDR3 reads CASSVVPGASFGYTF. As DNA, the CDR3 is TGTGCCAGCAGCGTAGTGCCGGGGGCCTCTTTCGGCTACACCTTC.

The chain recombines TRBV4-1 with TRBJ2-1; D is perhaps TRBD2 (7 bases). CDR3 size: 14 residues. Germline V gene lookup returns CDR1 MGHRA and CDR2 YSYEKL. With 4 bases removed from V and 8 bases from J, the gap between germline ends came to 15 bases. CDR3 in DNA: TGCGCCAGCAGCCTACAACAAGGGGGGGATGAGCAGTTCTTC. It specifies CASSLQQGGDEQFF.